The T cell receptor (beta chain) under discussion was sequenced for a study of T cells after yellow fever vaccination. About the research overall: With SMART-Seq v4 Ultra Low Input, the fractions containing low cell numbers were prepared. Study-level findings and limits: There was a possibility that FACS-sorted repertoires contained abundant clonotypes contaminating from the bulk population.

Of note for this clonotype: Its target is not known.

From germline, CDR1 is SGHAT and CDR2 FQNNGV. J gave up 5 bases and V 3 bases, and 4 bases lay outside the gene matches. The CDR3 contains 14 residues. TCRdb processed the 5' RACE reads anew with MiXCR; each CDR3 protein has one entry. The table includes about 340,000 distinct CDR3 sequences, about 8.7% detected once. This sequence joins TRBV11-2 and TRBJ1-1; 9 nucleotides line up with TRBD1. Sequenced here: PBMCs, sampled on the day of the first yellow fever vaccination. The clonotype was recovered from a man between 18 and 35 years old who received the YFV17D yellow fever vaccine. CDR3 nucleotide sequence: TGTGCCAGCAGCTTTCGAGGACAGGGGACTGAAGCTTTCTTT. The encoded protein is CASSFRGQGTEAFF.